This T cell receptor (beta chain) was recovered during a study of CD8 T cells in Susac syndrome. The authors carried out high-throughput sequencing of TCR beta. They applied it to CD8+ and CD4+ T cells obtained from blood. The healthy controls were matched to patients by age and sex. When the RNA was reverse transcribed, random hexamers were used with an input of roughly 0.45 to 1 ug. It was immunoSEQ multiplex PCR that amplified TCR beta CDR3 across 54 Vbeta and 13 Jbeta. MiXCR, applied by TCRdb to the immunoSEQ multiplex PCR reads, yields one record per CDR3 protein. The sample holds roughly 140,000 distinct CDR3 sequences, approximately 95% seen once. Trimming at V came to 3 bases and at J to 0 bases, leaving 7 bases not matched to a gene. The CDR3 loop spans 16 amino acids. The germline CDR1 and CDR2 sequences are SQVTM and ANQGSEA.

Input material: CD8+ T cells from PBMCs. The source of this sequence is a human donor in good health. V is TRBV29-1 and J is TRBJ2-7; the match to TRBD2 covers 11 bases. The CDR3 is CSVEPGLAGDSYEQYF. The CDR3 DNA reads as TGCAGCGTTGAGCCTGGACTAGCGGGTGACTCCTACGAGCAGTACTTC.